This T cell receptor (beta chain) was found in a study of CD8 T cells in Susac syndrome. A word on this clonotype: No antigen is known for it.

The authors reverse transcribed about 0.5 to 1 ug RNA with random hexamers. immunoSEQ multiplex PCR amplified TCR beta CDR3 across 54 Vbeta, 13 Jbeta. One entry per CDR3 protein, called by TCRdb with MiXCR from the immunoSEQ multiplex PCR reads. The top ten clones hold 0.098% of a sample with approximately 190,000 distinct CDR3 sequences, under 97% of them seen once. Notes on the study in general: When the CD4+ T cell repertoires of patients with Susac syndrome were examined, they did not show any clonal expansion.

This sequence originates from a human donor with Susac syndrome. The sequenced sample was CD4+ T cells from PBMCs.

The CDR3 DNA reads TGTGCCACCGAGGAACTAGCCCTCTCCTACGAGCAGTACTTC. Translation gives CATEELALSYEQYF. V usage is TRBV7-9 and J usage is TRBJ2-7; maybe TRBD2 (6 bases). The CDR3 sequence is 14 residues long. Germline values: CDR1 SEHNR, CDR2 FQNEAQ (reference sequence). V lost 10 bases and J 0 bases, leaving 16 bases between the germline ends.